The rows below give T cell receptor beta chains drawn from one sample of a study of blood T cell repertoires in COVID-19. Repertoires were generated with immunoSEQ multiplex PCR, while TCRdb's copy carries only in-frame clones and drops some. The profile shows 60,000 to 70,000 clones, 80% to 85% of them singletons. The sample consisted of peripheral blood. Every receptor here comes from a human donor in a cohort sampled during active COVID-19. CDR3s include the opening cysteine and the closing phenylalanine or tryptophan. The D gene is left open where the match is weak. Clone sizes are given selectively: once, few, many, or a class where the clone is expanded.

D gene	CDR3 length	V gene	clone size	J gene	CDR3 protein	CDR3 DNA
TRBD1	16	TRBV5-6	.	TRBJ2-3	CASSLPGQVGADTQYF	TGTGCCAGCAGCTTGCCCGGACAGGTGGGGGCGGATACGCAGTATTTT
.	14	TRBV6-2/TRBV6-3	.	TRBJ2-5	CASSYSSVEETQYF	TGTGCCAGCAGTTACTCGTCAGTCGAAGAGACCCAGTACTTC
.	14	TRBV28	.	TRBJ2-5	CASSAPSPRGTQYF	TGTGCCAGCAGTGCCCCGTCACCTAGGGGGACCCAGTACTTC
.	15	TRBV4-1	.	TRBJ2-3	CASSQEGGSADTQYF	TGCGCCAGCAGCCAAGAGGGAGGAAGTGCAGATACGCAGTATTTT
.	13	TRBV2	.	TRBJ1-6	CASGETYNSPLHF	TGTGCCAGCGGGGAGACCTATAATTCACCCCTCCACTTT
TRBD1	14	TRBV5-1	.	TRBJ1-6	CASNSGTGYSPLHF	TGCGCCAGCAACTCCGGGACAGGGTATTCACCCCTCCACTTT
.	17	TRBV3-1/TRBV3-2	.	TRBJ2-1	CASSQGLFTTGRTEQFF	TGTGCCAGCAGCCAAGGCCTCTTCACGACAGGACGGACGGAGCAGTTCTTC
TRBD2	14	TRBV30	few	TRBJ2-1	CAWSGSGGAQSLFF	TGTGCCTGGAGTGGAAGCGGGGGGGCTCAGTCTCTGTTCTTC
TRBD1	13	TRBV19	.	TRBJ1-1	CASRDRGYTEAFF	TGTGCCAGCAGGGACAGGGGGTACACTGAAGCTTTCTTT
.	13	TRBV28	.	TRBJ1-2	CASSLRGSWGYTF	TGTGCCAGCAGTTTGAGAGGGTCGTGGGGCTACACCTTC
.	11	TRBV18	.	TRBJ1-2	CASSPSTGYTF	TGTGCCAGCTCACCAAGCACTGGCTACACCTTC
TRBD1	17	TRBV30	.	TRBJ1-6	CAWKKRQGIVYNSPLHF	TGTGCCTGGAAAAAGCGACAGGGTATTGTCTATAATTCACCCCTCCACTTT
TRBD1	15	TRBV7-2	.	TRBJ1-5	CASSNDRASNQPQHF	TGTGCCAGCAGCAACGACAGGGCGAGCAATCAGCCCCAGCATTTT
.	12	TRBV12-5	.	TRBJ2-5	CASGLFGQTQYF	TGTGCTAGTGGTTTGTTTGGGCAGACCCAGTACTTC
TRBD1	15	TRBV5-8	.	TRBJ1-2	CASSLVSDLGRTGDF	TGTGCCAGCAGCTTGGTTTCGGATTTGGGTCGGACAGGAGACTTC
.	16	TRBV27	.	TRBJ2-1	CASSFYSPKKRNEQFF	TGTGCCAGCAGTTTCTATTCCCCCAAAAAGAGGAATGAGCAGTTCTTC
TRBD1	12	TRBV3-1/TRBV3-2	.	TRBJ1-2	CASRRTGDGYTF	TGTGCCAGCAGACGGACAGGGGATGGCTACACCTTC
TRBD1	16	TRBV9	.	TRBJ2-3	CASSGWDRSNTDTQYF	TGTGCCAGCAGCGGATGGGACAGGAGTAACACAGATACGCAGTATTTT
TRBD2	15	TRBV7-2	.	TRBJ2-2	CASRPTGGNTGELFF	TGTGCCAGCAGGCCGACGGGGGGGAACACCGGGGAGCTGTTTTTT
.	16	TRBV19	few	TRBJ1-6	CASHPRVLFGNSPLHF	TGTGCCAGTCACCCTCGGGTCCTCTTTGGGAATTCACCCCTCCACTTT
TRBD2	15	TRBV7-7	.	TRBJ2-2	CASSFAGVGTGELFF	TGTGCTAGCAGCTTCGCGGGGGTAGGAACCGGGGAGCTGTTTTTT
TRBD2	16	TRBV3-1/TRBV3-2	.	TRBJ2-5	CASSQGLAGRQETQYF	TGTGCCAGCAGCCAAGGCCTAGCGGGGCGCCAAGAGACCCAGTACTTC
TRBD1	15	TRBV20-1	.	TRBJ1-6	CSASAPAGGNSPLHF	TGCAGTGCTAGTGCCCCGGCAGGGGGTAATTCACCCCTCCACTTT
.	15	TRBV7-9	.	TRBJ1-5	CASSLGDSFNQPQHF	TGTGCCAGCAGCTTAGGCGACAGTTTCAATCAGCCCCAGCATTTT
.	14	TRBV5-4	.	TRBJ1-2	CASSLGAGQDGYTF	TGTGCCAGCAGCTTGGGAGCGGGGCAGGATGGCTACACCTTC
TRBD2	15	TRBV11-2	.	TRBJ2-5	CASSQDLLREETQYF	TGTGCCAGCAGCCAGGACCTACTGCGGGAGGAGACCCAGTACTTC
.	15	TRBV27	.	TRBJ2-2	CASRNTGSSAGELFF	TGTGCCAGCAGGAATACAGGGAGTTCGGCCGGGGAGCTGTTTTTT
TRBD2	17	TRBV3-1/TRBV3-2	.	TRBJ2-3	CASSPPSGLAGRDTQYF	TGTGCCAGCAGCCCTCCCTCGGGACTAGCGGGGAGGGATACGCAGTATTTT
TRBD2	18	TRBV29-1	once	TRBJ2-1	CSVEWLAGGSSSYNEQFF	TGCAGCGTTGAATGGCTAGCGGGGGGTTCCAGCTCCTACAATGAGCAGTTCTTC
TRBD2	15	TRBV9	.	TRBJ2-1	CASSVGSGGYNEQFF	TGTGCCAGCAGCGTAGGAAGCGGGGGCTACAATGAGCAGTTCTTC
.	16	TRBV7-9	.	TRBJ1-4	CASKPPGVSTNEKLFF	TGTGCCAGCAAACCCCCAGGGGTTTCAACTAATGAAAAACTGTTTTTT
TRBD2	16	TRBV19	.	TRBJ2-3	CASGGEGSLLTDTQYF	TGTGCCAGTGGGGGGGAGGGAAGCCTACTCACAGATACGCAGTATTTT
.	14	TRBV28	.	TRBJ1-1	CASTRRGVSTEAFF	TGTGCCAGCACGCGGAGGGGAGTAAGCACTGAAGCTTTCTTT
.	14	TRBV6-2/TRBV6-3	.	TRBJ1-2	CASSYSGRNYGYTF	TGTGCCAGCAGTTACTCGGGGCGAAACTATGGCTACACCTTC
.	17	TRBV7-9	.	TRBJ1-4	CASSRSRTPTTNEKLFF	TGTGCCAGCAGCCGAAGTCGGACACCTACAACTAATGAAAAACTGTTTTTT
TRBD1	15	TRBV5-6	.	TRBJ2-7	CASSPARQGAYEQYF	TGTGCCAGCAGCCCGGCCCGACAGGGAGCCTACGAGCAGTACTTC
TRBD1	17	TRBV19	.	TRBJ2-2	CASKTWGRGMYTGELFF	TGTGCCAGTAAAACCTGGGGCAGGGGGATGTACACCGGGGAGCTGTTTTTT
TRBD1	16	TRBV6-6	.	TRBJ1-1	CASSLRQGGLGTEAFF	TGTGCCAGCAGCCTTAGACAGGGAGGATTAGGGACTGAAGCTTTCTTT
TRBD1	15	TRBV6-2/TRBV6-3	.	TRBJ2-3	CASSSRDRELDTQYF	TGTGCCAGCAGTTCCCGGGACAGGGAGTTAGATACGCAGTATTTT
TRBD2	14	TRBV5-1	.	TRBJ2-5	CASSVQRGQETQYF	TGCGCCAGCAGCGTGCAGCGGGGCCAAGAGACCCAGTACTTC
TRBD1	15	TRBV30	.	TRBJ2-1	CAWSPGQTSYNEQFF	TGTGCCTGGAGTCCGGGACAGACCTCCTACAATGAGCAGTTCTTC